This entry is about one T cell receptor beta chain. Its cognate antigen has yet to be identified. There are no base qualities to consult, and no much larger clone falls within one base. This record belongs to a study of OX40 agonist ivuxolimab in advanced cancers. Study-level background: Ivuxolimab was an agonistic, fully human IgG2 monoclonal antibody directed against OX40 (CD134), a costimulatory receptor. Intravenous ivuxolimab was administered to patients every 2 weeks at six dose levels: 0.01, 0.1, 0.3, 1.5, 3 and 10 mg/kg. Of the 50 to 55 dose-escalation patients, hepatocellular carcinoma was present in about 20, melanoma in approximately 15, renal cell carcinoma in 9 and head and neck cancer in 9. The dose-escalation cohort was around 83% male with a mean age of approximately 60 years, ranging from about 20 to 85. Prior anti-PD-1, anti-PD-L1 or anti-CTLA-4 therapy was permitted, and checkpoint inhibitors had been received by about 37% of dose-escalation patients. Three dose-escalation patients achieved partial responses, one with hepatocellular carcinoma and two with cutaneous melanoma. Peripheral TCRbeta sequencing was intended to test whether TCR sequence diversity was altered and clonal T-cell expansion was caused by ivuxolimab. The paper reports the monotherapy dose-escalation portion (N ≈ 50 patients) of the phase I ivuxolimab trial.

The trial excluded patients who had a history of autoimmune disease or who were on systemic immunosuppression. Peripheral blood for TCR sequencing was collected from all dose cohorts at baseline, on cycle 4 day 1, and on cycle 7 day 1. Samples came from an open-label, multicenter, first-in-human phase I dose-escalation trial of ivuxolimab. Adults with locally advanced or metastatic head and neck squamous cell, hepatocellular, melanoma or renal cell carcinoma were enrolled in the trial. Before TCR sequencing, CD4+ T cells and CD8+ T cells from peripheral blood were sorted into separate populations. Genomic DNA was extracted from sorted cells for sequencing of the TCRbeta CDR3 region. TCRbeta CDR3 regions were sequenced using the immunoSEQ Assay. The clones in this table, taken by TCRdb from immuneACCESS, are in-frame only. Not every clone is retained; where verified, under half of the shortfall comes from an unresolved V gene, and the cause of the rest is unknown. The sample has about 66,000 clones on record, about 77% of them singletons. 1.6% of the sample is in the top ten clones.

Here is what the overall study found, with its caveats: In partial responders in the 0.1-3.0 mg/kg groups, normalized peripheral clonal expansion was found to be among the lowest, especially among CD8+ T cells. At doses from 0.1 to 3.0 mg/kg, clonal expansion was seen in both CD4+ and CD8+ blood T cells between baseline and week 6. Low levels of normalized T-cell clonal expansion were also seen in some patients who did not respond. After ivuxolimab, expanded clones were on average more numerous among CD8+ T cells than among CD4+ T cells. Which antigens the clonally expanded peripheral T cells were specific for was not determined.

The sequence was collected from an adult with an advanced solid tumor such as melanoma, head and neck, liver or kidney cancer. The material sequenced was CD4+ or CD8+ T cells sorted from blood, taken in a trial of the OX40 agonist ivuxolimab.

CDR3 sequence: CASSRWSNADTQYF. At the DNA level, the sequence is TGTGCCAGCAGTAGGTGGAGTAACGCAGATACGCAGTATTTT. The rearranged chain carries TRBV6-5 and TRBJ2-3; too little of a D gene remains to name it. The germline V gene provides CDR1 MNHEY and CDR2 SVGAGI. The CDR3 goes from the cysteine to the phenylalanine over 14 residues. This entry keeps only the CDR3 DNA: 42 bases, framed from base 1. The junction carries 13 bases between V and J, which are trimmed by 5 bases and 4 bases respectively.